This T cell receptor beta chain was captured in a study of T-cell reconstitution after alpha-beta-depleted transplantation in children listed by TCRdb under 2016. A note on the overall study: T-cell immune reconstitution after TCRalphabeta/CD19-depleted allogeneic hematopoietic cell transplantation in children was quantitatively tracked in the study by means of TCR repertoire profiling.

What the study reported, not specific to this receptor: Over the following months the frequencies of hyperexpanded clones went down, and after one year T-cell counts and TCRbeta diversity were mostly credited to newly produced T cells. The apparently early recovery of alphabetaT-cell counts about two months after transplant reportedly depended on only several hundred rapidly expanded clones that came from non-depleted graft cells. The high TCRbeta diversity at day 60 in some patients was ascribed to recipient T cells and intrathymic progenitors that had survived conditioning.

The meaning of the sample's time point label: day 60 (about 2 months) after transplantation. Reading the label with the study, this specimen's treatment or condition is: allogeneic hematopoietic cell transplantation with graft depleted of TCRalphabeta T cells and CD19 B cells. The transplant recipients were children given TCRalphabeta/CD19-depleted allogeneic hematopoietic cell grafts. Libraries were built with PCR. Sequencing was performed on an Illumina HiSeq 2500. TCR library preparation used molecular barcoding, with unique molecular identifiers applied to normalize quantification of the TCRbeta repertoire. TCRdb reran the public reads through fastp at Q25 and MiXCR, keeping productive beta chains. Duplicate CDR3 protein sequences are folded into a single record with the most common DNA and genes. In this sample the table shows about 100,000 distinct CDR3 sequences, less than 6% of which occur a single time. The ten largest clones take up 6.1% of the sample.

This clonotype was counted between two and nine times. Its antigen is still unknown. No much larger clonotype is one base removed from it; base qualities were not supplied. The sequenced sample was PBMCs, mostly from graft donor cells, obtained 60 days after TCRalphabeta/CD19-depleted stem cell transplant. The TCR was taken from a female patient under 10 years old who had a stem cell transplant for Fanconi anemia, so the T cells may come from the graft donor.

The DNA is as follows: TGTGCCAGCAGTGTTATCCCGGGACTTCGCACAGATACGCAGTATTTT. Its protein reads: CASSVIPGLRTDTQYF. The chain uses TRBV2 and TRBJ2-3; a tentative D match to TRBD2 spans 6 bases. V gives up 4 bases and J gives up 1 base, and the segment between their germline ends measures 15 bases. The germline V gene specifies SNHLY as CDR1 and FYNNEI as CDR2. Spanning cysteine to phenylalanine, the CDR3 consists of 16 amino acids. This entry keeps only the CDR3 DNA: 48 bases, framed from base 1.